These 17 T cell receptor beta chains were sequenced from one sample in a study of beta chain features in type 1 diabetes. Study results and caveats: Type 1 diabetes patients had TCRB CDR3s that were shorter (moderately but significantly so) in all four CD4+ subsets.

Every bit of the isolated RNA underwent reverse transcription, so sequencing read expressed TCRB transcripts. This table comes from immunoSEQ multiplex PCR, and its TCRdb copy is limited to in-frame clones, with some not included. The sample lists hundreds of thousands of clones; 11% to 15% were seen once. Their target antigens are unknown. Sequencing used naive CD4+ T cells from blood. The receptors derive from a man aged 18 to 35 with type 1 diabetes.

This chain links TRBV20-1 with TRBJ1-2; no reliable D call. Trimming left V 7 bases short and J 2 bases short, with 5 bases between. CDR3 length equals 10 residues. Germline V gene data show CDR1 as DFQATT and CDR2 as SNEGSKA (reference sequence). Here the CDR3 reads CSGQNYGYTF. The CDR3 DNA follows: TGCAGTGGTCAGAACTATGGCTACACCTTC.

This clone appeared a few times. This rearrangement joins TRBV5-1 to TRBJ2-2, with 11 bases that match TRBD1. The CDR3 consists of 15 residues. Trimming cost V 7 bases and J 3 bases; bases outside gene matches: 5. CDR1 is SGHRS, CDR2 YFSETQ, per germline. The CDR3 DNA reads TGCGCCAGCTCCGGACAGGGGGCGGACACCGGGGAGCTGTTTTTT. Translated: CASSGQGADTGELFF.

The sample holds a few counts of this clone. This chain joins TRBV5-1 and TRBJ2-1, with D possibly matching TRBD1 (5 bases). V lost 1 base and J 3 bases, leaving 14 bases between the germline ends. Germline CDR1 SGHRS, CDR2 YFSETQ. CDR3 length: 16 amino acids. The DNA of the CDR3 is TGCGCCAGCAGCTTGCGGATAGCAGGGCGCTACAATGAGCAGTTCTTC. Amino acids: CASSLRIAGRYNEQFF.

As concerns this clone: This same CDR3 is encoded by further DNA sequences in the sample. J is TRBJ1-3 and V is TRBV30; 9 positions match TRBD1. From germline, CDR1 is GTSNPN and CDR2 SVGIG (reference sequence). The CDR3 contains 15 residues. V shed 2 bases and J 0 bases; nucleotides not matched to a gene: 2. CDR3 nucleotide sequence: TGTGCCTGGAGTCGGACAGGGGACTCTGGAAACACCATATATTTT. This encodes CAWSRTGDSGNTIYF.

The sample holds a few counts of this clone. The CDR3 loop is CASSLSTLNTGELFF. CDR3 nucleotide sequence: TGTGCCAGCAGCTTAAGCACCTTGAACACCGGGGAGCTGTTTTTT. This rearrangement joins TRBV7-9 to TRBJ2-2; D remains unclear. V gave up 2 bases and J gave up 1 base, with 8 bases separating them. This CDR3 has 15 residues. Germline assignment: CDR1 SEHNR and CDR2 FQNEAQ (reference sequence).

This clone occurred a few times. The rearrangement uses TRBV5-1 and TRBJ2-3, with 8 bases that match TRBD1. The CDR3 sequence is 16 residues long. Germline CDR1 is SGHRS and CDR2 is YFSETQ. V lost 4 bases and J lost 2; bases outside the gene matches: 9. The CDR3 coding sequence is TGCGCCAGCAGCCGGGGACAGGCCGCCTACACAGATACGCAGTATTTT. This translates into CASSRGQAAYTDTQYF.

This clone has more than one count but fewer than ten. The chain recombines TRBV28 with TRBJ2-1, with TRBD2 matching 10 bases. Germline loops: CDR1 MDHEN, CDR2 SYDVKM. The CDR3 loop spans 15 amino acids. V shed 5 bases, J shed 3 bases, and the junction held 4 bases outside the gene matches. CDR3 in amino acids: CASSLGLADYNEQFF. The CDR3 DNA reads TGTGCCAGCAGTCTTGGACTAGCGGACTACAATGAGCAGTTCTTC. The full variable domain, its missing parts supplied by reference TRBV28 and TRBJ2-1, is DVKVTQSSRYLVKRTGEKVFLECVQDMDHENMFWYRQDPGLGLRLIYFSYDVKMKEKGDIPEGYSVSREKKERFSLILESASTNQTSMYLCASSLGLADYNEQFFGPGTRLTVL.

The V and J genes are TRBV30 and TRBJ1-2; tentative D call: TRBD1 (6 bases). V shed 5 bases and J shed 8 bases, with 18 bases lying between them. Germline V CDR1 and CDR2: GTSNPN, SVGIG (reference sequence). This CDR3 has 13 residues. The CDR3 here is CAWVFKQGGGYTF. DNA for the CDR3: TGTGCCTGGGTTTTTAAACAGGGAGGCGGCTACACCTTC.

V usage is TRBV7-6 and J usage is TRBJ2-1; TRBD1 aligns across 7 bases. CDR3 size: 13 residues. Germline V CDR1 and CDR2: SGHVS, FNYEAQ. V lost 6 bases and J lost 6; bases outside the gene matches: 5. The CDR3 protein is CASSRDRSNEQFF. CDR3 coding DNA: TGTGCCAGCAGTCGGGACAGAAGCAATGAGCAGTTCTTC.

This clone was picked up a small number of times. This chain connects TRBV7-9 to TRBJ2-5; D gene ambiguous. With 5 bases removed from V and 3 bases from J, the gap between germline ends came to 16 bases. The germline V gene encodes CDR1 SEHNR and CDR2 FQNEAQ (reference sequence). The CDR3 is 15 amino acids. CDR3 region: CASSPQLVWKETQYF. In DNA form, the CDR3 reads TGTGCCAGCAGCCCCCAGCTGGTGTGGAAAGAGACCCAGTACTTC.

This clone came up a few times. The chain recombines TRBV14 with TRBJ1-2, with D tentatively TRBD1 (6 bases). V gave up 4 bases and J gave up 6 bases, with 18 bases separating them. In germline, CDR1 is SGHDN, CDR2 FVKESK. The CDR3 covers 15 residues. The CDR3 sequence is CASSPDGGLVDGYTF. CDR3 sequence (DNA): TGTGCCAGCAGCCCGGATGGGGGGCTGGTGGATGGCTACACCTTC.

This clone was seen a handful of times. The chain couples TRBV9 to TRBJ1-2; the D is unclear. The CDR3 contains 14 residues. V lost 1 base, J lost 2 bases, and 9 bases lay in between. Germline-derived CDR1 and CDR2 are SGDLS and YYNGEE. The CDR3 bases are TGTGCCAGCAGCGTAACCGACTCGAACTATGGCTACACCTTC. It specifies CASSVTDSNYGYTF. Full variable domain (rest looked up from reference TRBV9 and TRBJ1-2): DSGVTQTPKHLITATGQRVTLRCSPRSGDLSVYWYQQSLDQGLQFLIQYYNGEERAKGNILERFSAQQFPDLHSELNLSSLELGDSALYFCASSVTDSNYGYTFGSGTRLTVV.

The rearrangement links TRBV6-5 to TRBJ1-2, with 7 bases matching TRBD1. Per germline, CDR1 MNHEY and CDR2 SVGAGI. CDR3 length: 14 residues. J was trimmed by 2 bases and V by 7 bases; bases with no gene match: 7. In nucleotides, the CDR3 is TGTGCCAGCAATCGACAGGGAACCAACTATGGCTACACCTTC. Translated, it gives CASNRQGTNYGYTF.

This clone has more than one count but fewer than ten. The chain couples TRBV30 to TRBJ1-2; D uncertain. The germline gives CDR1 GTSNPN, CDR2 SVGIG (reference sequence). V was shortened by 5 bases and J by 3 bases, with 10 bases between the two germline ends. CDR3 length: 12 amino acids. DNA for the CDR3: TGTGCCTGGGCGGGAGTCCACTATGGCTACACCTTC. This codes for CAWAGVHYGYTF.

This clone was seen a handful of times. The chain carries TRBV29-1 and TRBJ2-3; TRBD2 might be the D (5 bases). This CDR3 has 13 amino acids. From germline, CDR1 is SQVTM and CDR2 ANQGSEA. V shed 4 bases and J shed 5 bases, with 13 bases lying between them. This chain's CDR3 is CSVGPADGDTQYF. In DNA, the CDR3 is TGCAGCGTTGGTCCAGCGGACGGAGATACGCAGTATTTT.

There are a few counts of this clone. This rearrangement joins TRBV18 to TRBJ1-2; 8 nucleotides line up with TRBD1. The CDR3 is made up of 14 amino acids. V dropped 2 bases and J dropped 6; count of bases not matched to a gene: 5. Per germline, CDR1 KGHSH and CDR2 LQKENI. CDR3 residues: CASSPGQGFDGYTF. The CDR3 coding sequence is TGTGCCAGCTCACCAGGACAGGGATTCGATGGCTACACCTTC.

A few counts support this clone. This chain uses TRBV7-2 with TRBJ2-1; 8 nucleotides agree with TRBD2. V trimming: 1 base; J trimming: 6 bases; junction bases outside the gene matches: 8. The length of the CDR3 is 16 residues. The V gene's germline CDR1 is SGHTA and CDR2 FQGNSA. The CDR3 reads CASSLVAGSFFNEQFF. CDR3 DNA sequence: TGTGCCAGCAGCTTAGTAGCGGGAAGCTTTTTCAATGAGCAGTTCTTC.